What follows describes a single TCR beta chain. Its target is unknown. Trimming took 0 bases from V and 6 from J, leaving 7 bases between them. The CDR3 extends over 12 amino acids. Germline CDR1 is SGHRS and CDR2 is YFSETQ. The data are from a study of blood T cells in healthy people across ages. Study results and caveats: Naive T cell percentage and TCR beta diversity correlated strongly.

The study recruited healthy Caucasian donors from Russia who were aged roughly 6 to 95. Whenever a sample was processed, at least 7 million PBMCs were isolated. The authors ran a second PCR of roughly 7 to 11 cycles using a sample-barcoded 5' primer and a J-beta primer mix. TCRdb analysed the 5' RACE reads with MiXCR anew, one entry per CDR3 protein. The table lists over 1.5 million distinct CDR3 sequences, just under 50% of them singletons. The specimen was blood. J is TRBJ2-7 and V is TRBV5-1; D ambiguous. The source of this sequence is a woman aged 40 to 49 in good health. This CDR3 reads CASSLEGCEQYF. The CDR3 DNA follows: TGCGCCAGCAGCTTGGAAGGCTGCGAGCAGTACTTC.